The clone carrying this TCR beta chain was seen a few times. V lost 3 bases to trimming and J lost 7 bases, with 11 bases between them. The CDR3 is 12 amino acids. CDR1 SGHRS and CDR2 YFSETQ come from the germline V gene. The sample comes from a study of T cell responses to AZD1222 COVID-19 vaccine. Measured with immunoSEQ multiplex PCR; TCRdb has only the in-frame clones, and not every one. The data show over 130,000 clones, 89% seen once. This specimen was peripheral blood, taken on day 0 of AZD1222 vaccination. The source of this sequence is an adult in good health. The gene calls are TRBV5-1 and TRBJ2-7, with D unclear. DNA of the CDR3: TGCGCCAGCAGCTCCGATTACCGGGAGCAGTACTTC. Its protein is CASSSDYREQYF.